The 3 T cell receptor beta chains in this list originate from one sample, sequenced in a study of response to subunit inactivated influenza vaccine. TCRdb re-called the RT-PCR reads through MiXCR, storing one row per CDR3 protein. The table records 550,000 to 600,000 distinct CDR3 sequences, about 10% of them present only once. Here the sequenced sample was PBMCs from blood, taken on the day of vaccination. Receptor source: a man aged 45-65 years who received an inactivated influenza vaccine.

A few counts support this clonotype. The V and J genes are TRBV12-3 or TRBV12-4 and TRBJ2-7; D is undetermined. This CDR3 has 12 amino acids. The germline V and J ends were trimmed by 6 bases and 2 bases, with 8 bases remaining between them. The DNA for the CDR3 is TGTGCCAGCAGGTCGGATACCTACGAGCAGTACTTC. This codes for CASRSDTYEQYF.

The chain employs TRBV28 and TRBJ2-3; TRBD1 is a possible D gene (6 bases). Germline V CDR1 and CDR2: MDHEN, SYDVKM. V was shortened by 7 bases and J by 4 bases, with 12 bases between the two germline ends. This CDR3 comprises 13 residues. The chain's CDR3 is CASISAGADTQYF. The DNA of the CDR3 is TGTGCCAGCATTAGCGCAGGGGCAGATACGCAGTATTTT.

This clonotype occurred many times. The chain employs TRBV9 and TRBJ2-7; either TRBD1 or TRBD2 may fit D (5 bases each). V lost 0 bases to trimming and J lost 5 bases, with 12 bases between them. CDR1 is SGDLS, CDR2 YYNGEE, per germline. This CDR3 region has 14 residues. CDR3 protein: CASSVGRGEHEQYF. The CDR3, as DNA: TGTGCCAGCAGCGTAGGTCGAGGGGAGCACGAGCAGTACTTC.